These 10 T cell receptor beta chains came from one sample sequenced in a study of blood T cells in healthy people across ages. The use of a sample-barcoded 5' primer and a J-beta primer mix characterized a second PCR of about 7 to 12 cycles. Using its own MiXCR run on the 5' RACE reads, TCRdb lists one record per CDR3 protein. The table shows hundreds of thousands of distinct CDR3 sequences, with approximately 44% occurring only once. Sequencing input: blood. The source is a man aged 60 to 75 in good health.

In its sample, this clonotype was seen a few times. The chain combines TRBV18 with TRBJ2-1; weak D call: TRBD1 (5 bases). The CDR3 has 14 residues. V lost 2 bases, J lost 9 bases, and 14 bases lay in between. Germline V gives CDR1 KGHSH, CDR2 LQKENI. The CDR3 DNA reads TGTGCCAGCTCACCAGTCTCACAGGCACCTGAGCAGTTCTTC. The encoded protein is CASSPVSQAPEQFF.

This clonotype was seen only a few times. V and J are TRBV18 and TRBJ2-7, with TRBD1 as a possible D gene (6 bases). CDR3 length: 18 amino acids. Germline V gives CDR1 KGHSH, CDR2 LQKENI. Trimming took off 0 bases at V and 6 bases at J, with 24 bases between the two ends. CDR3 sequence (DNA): TGTGCCAGCTCACCACCGAGAGGTCGGGGACATCAGAGTGGCGAGCAGTACTTC. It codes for CASSPPRGRGHQSGEQYF. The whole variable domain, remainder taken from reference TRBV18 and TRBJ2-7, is NAGVMQNPRHLVRRRGQEARLRCSPMKGHSHVYWYRQLPEEGLKFMVYLQKENIIDESGMPKERFSAEFPKEGPSILRIQQVVRGDSAAYFCASSPPRGRGHQSGEQYFGPGTRLTVT.

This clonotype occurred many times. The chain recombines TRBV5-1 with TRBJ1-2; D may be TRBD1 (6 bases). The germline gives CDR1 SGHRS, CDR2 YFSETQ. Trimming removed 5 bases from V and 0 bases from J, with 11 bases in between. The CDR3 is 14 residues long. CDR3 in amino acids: CASRPTGTNYGYTF. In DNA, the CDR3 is TGCGCCAGCAGACCGACAGGTACTAACTATGGCTACACCTTC.

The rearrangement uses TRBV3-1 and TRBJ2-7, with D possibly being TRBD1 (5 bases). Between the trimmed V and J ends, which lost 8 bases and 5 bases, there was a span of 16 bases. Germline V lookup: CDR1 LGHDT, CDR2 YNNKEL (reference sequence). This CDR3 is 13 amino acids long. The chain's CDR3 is CASSVRDTHEQYF. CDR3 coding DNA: TGTGCCAGCTCGGTCAGGGATACCCACGAGCAGTACTTC.

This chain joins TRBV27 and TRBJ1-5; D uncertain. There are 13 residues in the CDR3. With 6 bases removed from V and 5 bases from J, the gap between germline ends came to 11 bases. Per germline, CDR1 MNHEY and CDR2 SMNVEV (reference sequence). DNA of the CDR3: TGTGCCAGCAGCTCCCTACAGTATCAGCCCCAGCATTTT. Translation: CASSSLQYQPQHF.

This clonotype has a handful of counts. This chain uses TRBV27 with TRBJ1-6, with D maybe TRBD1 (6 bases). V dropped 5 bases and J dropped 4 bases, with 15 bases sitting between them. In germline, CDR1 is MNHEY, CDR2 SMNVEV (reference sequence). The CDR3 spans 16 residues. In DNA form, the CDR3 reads TGTGCCAGCAGTCGTACCGCGCAGGGGTATAATTCACCCCTCCACTTT. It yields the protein CASSRTAQGYNSPLHF.

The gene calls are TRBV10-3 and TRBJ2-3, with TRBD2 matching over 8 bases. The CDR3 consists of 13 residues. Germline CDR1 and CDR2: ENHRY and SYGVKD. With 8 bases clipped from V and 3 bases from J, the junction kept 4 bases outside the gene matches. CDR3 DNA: TGTGCCATCGGAACTAGCGGAACAGATACGCAGTATTTT. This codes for CAIGTSGTDTQYF.

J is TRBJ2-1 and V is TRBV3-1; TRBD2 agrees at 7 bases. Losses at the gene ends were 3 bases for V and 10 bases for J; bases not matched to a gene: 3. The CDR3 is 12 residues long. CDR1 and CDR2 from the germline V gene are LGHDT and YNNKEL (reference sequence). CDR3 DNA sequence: TGTGCCAGCAGCCAGACGCGGGGGGAGCAGTTCTTC. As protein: CASSQTRGEQFF.

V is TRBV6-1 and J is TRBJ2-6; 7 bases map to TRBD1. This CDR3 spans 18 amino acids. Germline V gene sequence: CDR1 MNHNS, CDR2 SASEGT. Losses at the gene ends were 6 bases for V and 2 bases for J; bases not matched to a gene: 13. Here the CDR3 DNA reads TGTGCCAGCAGGGATCCCGGGACAGCGGCGGCTGGGGCCAACGTCCTGACTTTC. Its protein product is CASRDPGTAAAGANVLTF.

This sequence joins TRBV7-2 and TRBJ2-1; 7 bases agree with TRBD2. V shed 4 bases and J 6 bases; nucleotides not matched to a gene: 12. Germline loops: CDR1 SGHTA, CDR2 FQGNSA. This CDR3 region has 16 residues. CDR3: CASSYGPSGAINEQFF. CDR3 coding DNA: TGTGCCAGCAGCTACGGTCCGAGCGGGGCCATCAATGAGCAGTTCTTC.